The 2 T cell receptor beta chains below come from one sample, sequenced in a study of cytomegalovirus exposure and HLA in healthy donors. Amplification used 60 Vbeta primers and 13 Jbeta primers. Profiling relied on immunoSEQ multiplex PCR, and the TCRdb table lists in-frame clones only, not all of them. This listing includes over 45,000 clones. Sequencing was carried out using PBMCs. Receptors originate from a woman aged 40 to 50 in good health and CMV-seronegative.

The rearrangement uses TRBV5-1 and TRBJ2-3; 16 nucleotides agree with TRBD2. V shed 4 bases, J shed 6 bases, and the junction held 8 bases outside the gene matches. The CDR3 is made up of 17 amino acids. Germline CDR1 is SGHRS and CDR2 is YFSETQ. The CDR3 loop reads CASSAGGTSGGADTQYF. CDR3 coding DNA: TGCGCCAGCAGCGCCGGCGGGACTAGCGGGGGGGCTGATACGCAGTATTTT.

The rearrangement uses TRBV5-1 and TRBJ2-7, with 8 bases identical to TRBD1. V trimming: 4 bases; J trimming: 5 bases; junction bases outside the gene matches: 8. CDR3 length: 14 amino acids. The V gene's germline CDR1 is SGHRS and CDR2 YFSETQ. The CDR3 is CASSPRGRGHEQYF. CDR3 DNA sequence: TGCGCCAGCAGCCCCCGAGGCAGGGGGCACGAGCAGTACTTC. The whole variable domain, filled in from reference TRBV5-1 and TRBJ2-7, reads KAGVTQTPRYLIKTRGQQVTLSCSPISGHRSVSWYQQTPGQGLQFLFEYFSETQRNKGNFPGRFSGRQFSNSRSEMNVSTLELGDSALYLCASSPRGRGHEQYFGPGTRLTVT.